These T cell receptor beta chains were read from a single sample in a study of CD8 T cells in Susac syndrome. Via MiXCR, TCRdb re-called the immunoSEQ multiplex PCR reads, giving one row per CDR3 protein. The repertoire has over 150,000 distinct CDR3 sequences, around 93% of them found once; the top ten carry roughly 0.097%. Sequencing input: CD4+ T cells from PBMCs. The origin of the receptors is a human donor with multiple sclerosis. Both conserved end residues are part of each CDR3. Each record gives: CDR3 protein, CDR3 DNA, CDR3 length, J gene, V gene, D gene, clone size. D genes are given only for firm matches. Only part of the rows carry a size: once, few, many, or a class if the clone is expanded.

CASTTRDSSNGNEQFF | TGTGCCAGTACCACCAGGGACTCCTCCAACGGGAATGAGCAGTTCTTC | 16 | TRBJ2-1 | TRBV19 | - | -
CASSPQRGETQYF | TGTGCCAGCAGTCCCCAGAGGGGGGAGACCCAGTACTTC | 13 | TRBJ2-5 | TRBV7-2 | - | few
CASSISTGIRIHEQYF | TGTGCCAGCAGCATCTCTACAGGGATCCGAATCCACGAGCAGTACTTC | 16 | TRBJ2-7 | TRBV13 | - | -
CASSRLVGGVTDTQYF | TGTGCCAGCAGCCGACTGGTTGGCGGGGTCACAGATACGCAGTATTTT | 16 | TRBJ2-3 | TRBV3-1 | - | -
CATRDPLSYEQYF | TGTGCCACCAGGGACCCCCTATCCTACGAGCAGTACTTC | 13 | TRBJ2-7 | TRBV24-1 | - | -
CATSDLRGRKGKSYNEQFF | TGTGCCACCAGTGATCTACGCGGGAGAAAGGGAAAGTCCTACAATGAGCAGTTCTTC | 19 | TRBJ2-1 | TRBV24-1 | TRBD2 | -
CSMLVVLQGTYEQYF | TGCAGTATGCTAGTAGTTTTACAGGGGACGTACGAGCAGTACTTC | 15 | TRBJ2-7 | TRBV20-1 | TRBD1 | -
CASRLFGFNNSPLHF | TGTGCCAGCAGGCTTTTCGGGTTCAATAATTCACCCCTCCACTTT | 15 | TRBJ1-6 | TRBV28 | - | -
CAWSDLAPGTDTQYF | TGTGCCTGGAGCGACCTAGCCCCAGGCACAGATACGCAGTATTTT | 15 | TRBJ2-3 | TRBV30 | - | once
CASSQENYSTDTQYF | TGTGCCAGCAGCCAAGAGAACTACAGCACAGATACGCAGTATTTT | 15 | TRBJ2-3 | TRBV4-2 | - | -
CASSLTPGLADEQFF | TGTGCCAGCAGTTTAACACCGGGACTAGCAGATGAGCAGTTCTTC | 15 | TRBJ2-1 | TRBV6-5 | TRBD2 | once
CASSPWEGNYEQYF | TGCGCCAGCAGCCCGTGGGAGGGGAATTACGAGCAGTACTTC | 14 | TRBJ2-7 | TRBV5-1 | TRBD2 | -
CAWTPAGTVNTEAFF | TGTGCCTGGACGCCCGCCGGGACAGTGAACACTGAAGCTTTCTTT | 15 | TRBJ1-1 | TRBV30 | TRBD1 | once
CDSSSHLIGTGELFF | TGTGACAGCAGTTCACACCTTATCGGCACCGGGGAGCTGTTTTTT | 15 | TRBJ2-2 | TRBV27 | - | -
CASSQTSLDTGELFF | TGTGCCAGCAGCCAGACTAGTTTGGACACCGGGGAGCTGTTTTTT | 15 | TRBJ2-2 | TRBV7-3 | - | once
CASRQGSYEQYF | TGTGCCAGCCGACAGGGCTCCTACGAGCAGTACTTC | 12 | TRBJ2-7 | TRBV6-6 | TRBD1 | -
CASSPRPQGIYEQYF | TGCGCCAGCAGCCCCAGACCTCAAGGGATATACGAGCAGTACTTC | 15 | TRBJ2-7 | TRBV5-1 | - | -
CASSRTGTGGGEQFF | TGTGCCAGCAGCCGGACCGGGACAGGGGGTGGCGAGCAGTTCTTC | 15 | TRBJ2-1 | TRBV14 | TRBD1 | once
CSARGRSPGTDTQYF | TGCAGTGCTAGGGGGCGGTCGCCGGGCACAGATACGCAGTATTTT | 15 | TRBJ2-3 | TRBV20-1 | - | -
CASSYSDNYEQYF | TGTGCCAGCAGTTACTCGGACAACTACGAGCAGTACTTC | 13 | TRBJ2-7 | TRBV6-6 | - | few
CASLGRGETQYF | TGTGCCAGTCTGGGAAGAGGAGAGACCCAGTACTTC | 12 | TRBJ2-5 | TRBV2 | - | once
CASRRSGGSSYEQYF | TGTGCCAGCAGACGGTCGGGGGGCTCTTCCTACGAGCAGTACTTC | 15 | TRBJ2-7 | TRBV28 | - | -
CASSSETFQETQYF | TGTGCCAGCAGTTCCGAGACATTCCAAGAGACCCAGTACTTC | 14 | TRBJ2-5 | TRBV12-3/TRBV12-4 | - | -
CSVEDTVRGTEAFF | TGCAGCGTTGAAGACACAGTGCGGGGCACTGAAGCTTTCTTT | 14 | TRBJ1-1 | TRBV29-1 | - | -
CASSLGQVGDGELFF | TGCGCCAGCAGCTTGGGGCAGGTTGGCGACGGGGAGCTGTTTTTT | 15 | TRBJ2-2 | TRBV5-1 | - | -
CASSEETQFQYF | TGTGCCAGCAGCGAAGAGACCCAATTCCAGTACTTC | 12 | TRBJ2-5 | TRBV2 | - | -
CSATPTASSYEQYF | TGCAGTGCTACCCCGACAGCTAGCTCCTACGAGCAGTACTTC | 14 | TRBJ2-7 | TRBV20-1 | - | -
CASSLEGGSGRARGDTQYF | TGTGCCAGCAGCTTAGAAGGGGGTAGCGGGAGGGCGAGAGGAGATACGCAGTATTTT | 19 | TRBJ2-3 | TRBV7-2 | TRBD2 | -
CAWSPYSNQPQHF | TGTGCCTGGAGTCCTTATAGCAATCAGCCCCAGCATTTT | 13 | TRBJ1-5 | TRBV30 | - | once
CASSWGSGGSYNEQFF | TGTGCCAGCAGCTGGGGTAGCGGGGGCTCCTACAATGAGCAGTTCTTC | 16 | TRBJ2-1 | TRBV5-6 | TRBD2 | -
CASSTGPISEQYF | TGTGCCAGCAGTACGGGGCCTATAAGCGAGCAGTACTTC | 13 | TRBJ2-7 | TRBV2 | - | -
CASTRETGALGYF | TGTGCCAGCACCCGCGAGACGGGGGCTTTAGGGTACTTC | 13 | TRBJ2-7 | TRBV7-9 | - | few
CASSYSGGSSYEQYF | TGTGCCAGCAGTTACTCGGGGGGGAGCTCCTACGAGCAGTACTTC | 15 | TRBJ2-7 | TRBV6-5 | TRBD2 | -
CSVSGQGETQYF | TGCAGCGTTAGCGGACAGGGAGAGACCCAGTACTTC | 12 | TRBJ2-5 | TRBV20-1 | TRBD1 | -
CSALGQSLGEQYF | TGCAGTGCCCTGGGACAGAGTTTAGGGGAGCAGTACTTC | 13 | TRBJ2-7 | TRBV20-1 | TRBD1 | -
CASSQGTGGSHEQFF | TGTGCCAGCAGCCAAGGAACAGGGGGATCGCATGAGCAGTTCTTC | 15 | TRBJ2-1 | TRBV7-9 | TRBD1 | -
CASSQYRTMDTQYF | TGTGCCAGCAGCCAATACCGGACCATGGATACGCAGTATTTT | 14 | TRBJ2-3 | TRBV12-3/TRBV12-4 | - | once
CASSPSSYNEQFF | TGTGCCAGCTCACCCTCCTCCTACAATGAGCAGTTCTTC | 13 | TRBJ2-1 | TRBV18 | - | few
CASMPLTGGREKLFF | TGTGCCAGTATGCCGCTGACAGGGGGGCGCGAAAAACTGTTTTTT | 15 | TRBJ1-4 | TRBV19 | TRBD1 | -
CASKGEGGGTQYF | TGTGCCAGCAAGGGTGAAGGAGGAGGGACCCAGTACTTC | 13 | TRBJ2-5 | TRBV2 | - | -
CASSVAVGGEETQYF | TGTGCCAGCAGCGTAGCGGTCGGGGGGGAAGAGACCCAGTACTTC | 15 | TRBJ2-5 | TRBV9 | TRBD2 | -
CASSSSGRTDETQYF | TGTGCCAGCAGCTCCAGTGGGAGAACGGATGAGACCCAGTACTTC | 15 | TRBJ2-5 | TRBV7-2 | - | -
CASSYSGTTGELFF | TGTGCCAGCAGCTACTCAGGGACCACCGGGGAGCTGTTTTTT | 14 | TRBJ2-2 | TRBV5-4 | - | -
CASSSIGQDVPYEQYF | TGTGCCAGCAGTTCAATCGGACAGGACGTACCCTACGAGCAGTACTTC | 16 | TRBJ2-7 | TRBV28 | TRBD1 | -
CSARWQGNTQYF | TGCAGTGCTCGGTGGCAGGGGAATACCCAGTACTTC | 12 | TRBJ2-5 | TRBV20-1 | - | once
CAWSVLVAGELFF | TGTGCCTGGAGTGTACTAGTTGCAGGGGAGCTGTTTTTT | 13 | TRBJ2-2 | TRBV30 | - | -
CASSQDLAGRVETQYF | TGCGCCAGCAGCCAAGATCTAGCGGGAAGGGTGGAGACCCAGTACTTC | 16 | TRBJ2-5 | TRBV4-1 | TRBD2 | -
CASSLAPAGDTDTQYF | TGCGCCAGCAGCTTGGCCCCAGCGGGGGACACAGATACGCAGTATTTT | 16 | TRBJ2-3 | TRBV5-1 | TRBD2 | -
CASSLLGSSTGELFF | TGTGCCAGCAGTTTGCTCGGTTCGTCCACCGGGGAGCTGTTTTTT | 15 | TRBJ2-2 | TRBV12-3/TRBV12-4 | - | -
CATSESQGNRKNEQFF | TGTGCCACCAGTGAAAGTCAGGGTAATAGGAAAAATGAGCAGTTCTTC | 16 | TRBJ2-1 | TRBV24-1 | - | -
CASSTRESHGYTF | TGTGCCAGCAGTACTCGAGAGTCACATGGCTACACCTTC | 13 | TRBJ1-2 | TRBV6-5 | - | -
CASSPGVAGANVLTF | TGTGCCAGCAGCCCAGGGGTTGCTGGGGCCAACGTCCTGACTTTC | 15 | TRBJ2-6 | TRBV7-3 | - | -
CASSRRNTEAFF | TGTGCCAGCTCAAGGCGGAACACTGAAGCTTTCTTT | 12 | TRBJ1-1 | TRBV18 | - | -
CASSDLSGGVPYEQYF | TGTGCCAGCAGTGATCTTAGCGGGGGGGTCCCCTACGAGCAGTACTTC | 16 | TRBJ2-7 | TRBV12-3/TRBV12-4 | TRBD2 | -
CASTALGLLNNEQFF | TGTGCCAGCACCGCACTAGGACTACTAAACAATGAGCAGTTCTTC | 15 | TRBJ2-1 | TRBV6-6 | - | -
CASSPTDNVRETQYF | TGTGCCAGCTCACCGACGGACAACGTGAGGGAGACCCAGTACTTC | 15 | TRBJ2-5 | TRBV18 | - | -
CASSRAGLLRGLANYGYTF | TGCGCCAGCAGCCGAGCGGGTCTGCTAAGGGGGTTAGCTAACTATGGCTACACCTTC | 19 | TRBJ1-2 | TRBV4-1 | - | -
CASSSGEGGTNEQFF | TGTGCCAGCAGCTCGGGGGAGGGAGGAACCAATGAGCAGTTCTTC | 15 | TRBJ2-1 | TRBV11-3 | TRBD2 | -
CASSPPQGIGYEQYF | TGTGCCAGCAGCCCCCCACAGGGAATTGGCTACGAGCAGTACTTC | 15 | TRBJ2-7 | TRBV9 | - | -